This T cell receptor (beta chain) was recovered during a study of T cell responses to AZD1222 COVID-19 vaccine. This CDR3 is built from 16 residues. Study outcomes and limitations: Only five to seven AZD1222 recipients were seropositive at baseline.

Note on this clone: Its antigen is unidentified.

Generated by immunoSEQ multiplex PCR, the TCRdb table keeps only in-frame clones and is missing some. The sample contains around 110,000 clones, more than 80% of which appear only once. The source of this sequence is an adult in good health. The rearrangement joins TRBV7-5 to TRBJ2-2; the table names TRBD1, a call not compared with the DNA. TRBV7-5 corresponds to a pseudogene. The sequences come from peripheral blood, collected on day 0 of AZD1222 vaccination. DNA of the CDR3: TGTGTCAGAAGCGAATCCCGGGACAGCTTAATCGGGGAGCTGTTTTTT. It specifies CVRSESRDSLIGELFF.